These 6 T cell receptor beta chains share one sample of origin, sequenced in a study of cytomegalovirus exposure and HLA in healthy donors. The PCR ran on 60 Vbeta and 13 Jbeta primers. Libraries were prepared by immunoSEQ multiplex PCR; TCRdb keeps only in-frame clonotypes and omits some of them. The sample data list around 140,000 clones. Sequenced input: PBMCs. The receptors stem from a male donor in good health and CMV-seronegative.

The chain joins TRBV27 to TRBJ1-1; possibly TRBD1 for D (6 bases). Germline V gene data show CDR1 as MNHEY and CDR2 as SMNVEV (reference sequence). This CDR3 is built from 16 residues. Trimming removed 5 bases from V and 4 bases from J, with 20 bases in between. This CDR3 reads CASSLLLGGRTTEAFF. CDR3 nucleotide sequence: TGTGCCAGCAGTCTCCTATTGGGGGGGCGTACCACTGAAGCTTTCTTT.

This CDR3 is CASTPRGAGPYEQYF. DNA of the CDR3: TGTGCCAGCACCCCGCGGGGAGCGGGACCCTACGAGCAGTACTTC. This chain uses TRBV27 with TRBJ2-7; 7 bases are shared with TRBD2. The CDR3 is made up of 15 amino acids. CDR1 is MNHEY, CDR2 SMNVEV, per germline (reference sequence). Losses at the gene ends were 7 bases for V and 2 bases for J; bases not matched to a gene: 11.

The genes are TRBV6-6 and TRBJ2-3; 8 positions match TRBD2. Germline V gene lookup returns CDR1 MNHNY and CDR2 SVGAGI (reference sequence). V trimming: 6 bases; J trimming: 4 bases; junction bases outside the gene matches: 0. There are 12 residues in the CDR3. CDR3 DNA sequence: TGTGCCAGCAGGGGACTAGCAGATACGCAGTATTTT. Translating it yields CASRGLADTQYF.

V and J are TRBV30 and TRBJ1-3, with D perhaps matching TRBD1 (5 bases). V was pared by 4 bases and J by 3 bases, with 10 bases between. This CDR3 is 13 amino acids long. Germline V gene data show CDR1 as GTSNPN and CDR2 as SVGIG (reference sequence). The chain's CDR3 is CAWTQDSGNTIYF. CDR3 coding DNA: TGTGCCTGGACCCAAGACAGTGGAAACACCATATATTTT.

The chain is built from TRBV4-2 and TRBJ1-1; D is undetermined. The V end lost 4 bases, the J end lost 5 bases, and 14 bases lay between the germline ends. The germline V gene encodes CDR1 LGHNA and CDR2 YNFKEQ. The CDR3 is 14 amino acids. The CDR3: CASSLLPGGTEAFF. The CDR3 region has the DNA TGTGCCAGCAGCCTTCTCCCCGGAGGGACTGAAGCTTTCTTT.

V gene TRBV6-6 combines with J gene TRBJ1-2; 9 bases line up with TRBD1. V was clipped by 7 bases and J by 8 bases; unmatched bases: 5. The CDR3 consists of 12 residues. The germline V gene has CDR1 MNHNY and CDR2 SVGAGI (reference sequence). The CDR3 nucleotides are TGTGCCAGCACCACAGGGGGCTTCGGCTACACCTTC. Its protein is CASTTGGFGYTF.